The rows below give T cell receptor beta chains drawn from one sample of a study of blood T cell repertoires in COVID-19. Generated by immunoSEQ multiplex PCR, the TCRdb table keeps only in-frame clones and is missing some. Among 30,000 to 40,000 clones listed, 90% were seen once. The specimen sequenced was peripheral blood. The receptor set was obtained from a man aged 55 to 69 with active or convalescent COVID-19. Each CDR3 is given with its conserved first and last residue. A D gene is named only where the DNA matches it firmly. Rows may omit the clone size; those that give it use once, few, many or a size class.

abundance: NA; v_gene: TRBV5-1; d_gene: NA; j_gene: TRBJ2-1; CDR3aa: CASSLGGVVLYNEQFF; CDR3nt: TGCGCCAGCAGCTTGGGCGGGGTGGTACTGTACAATGAGCAGTTCTTC
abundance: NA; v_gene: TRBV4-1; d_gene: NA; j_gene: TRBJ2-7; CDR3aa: CASSRGLDGTSYEQYF; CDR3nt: TGCGCCAGCAGCCGAGGACTCGACGGGACTTCCTACGAGCAGTACTTC
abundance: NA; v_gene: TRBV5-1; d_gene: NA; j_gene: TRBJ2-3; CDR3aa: CASSTPRADTQYF; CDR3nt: TGCGCCAGCAGCACCCCGAGAGCAGATACGCAGTATTTT
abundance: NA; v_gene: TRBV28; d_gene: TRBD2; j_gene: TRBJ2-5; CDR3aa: CASSPSGLARETQYF; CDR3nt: TGTGCCAGCAGCCCTTCGGGACTAGCGAGAGAGACCCAGTACTTC
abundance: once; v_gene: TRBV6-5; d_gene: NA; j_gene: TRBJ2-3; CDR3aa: CASSLLATSTDTQYF; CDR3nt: TGTGCCAGCAGTCTTCTAGCGACTAGCACAGATACGCAGTATTTT
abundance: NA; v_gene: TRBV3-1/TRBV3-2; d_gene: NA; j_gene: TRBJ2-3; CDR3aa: CASSQDLLSRTSTDTQYF; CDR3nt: TGTGCCAGCAGCCAAGATCTTTTGTCCAGGACTAGCACAGATACGCAGTATTTT
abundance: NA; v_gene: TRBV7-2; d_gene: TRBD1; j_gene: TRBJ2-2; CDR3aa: CASSPRQGPGELFF; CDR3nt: TGTGCCAGCAGCCCAAGACAGGGGCCCGGGGAGCTGTTTTTT
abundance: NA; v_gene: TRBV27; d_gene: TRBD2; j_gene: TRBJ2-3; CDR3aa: CASGPRERGSTDTQYF; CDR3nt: TGTGCCAGCGGGCCCCGGGAGCGGGGGAGCACAGATACGCAGTATTTT
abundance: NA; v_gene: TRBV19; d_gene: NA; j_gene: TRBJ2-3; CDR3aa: CASKIGGTDTQYF; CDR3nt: TGTGCCAGTAAAATTGGGGGGACAGATACGCAGTATTTT
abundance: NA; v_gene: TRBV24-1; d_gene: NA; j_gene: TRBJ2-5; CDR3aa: CATSEDSNQETQYF; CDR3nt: TGTGCCACCAGTGAAGACAGCAACCAAGAGACCCAGTACTTC
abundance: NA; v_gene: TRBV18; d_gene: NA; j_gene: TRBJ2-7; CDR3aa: CASSPPGAFEQYF; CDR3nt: TGTGCCAGCTCACCACCGGGGGCGTTCGAGCAGTACTTC
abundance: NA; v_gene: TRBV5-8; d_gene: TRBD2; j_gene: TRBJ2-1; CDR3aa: CASSWTSGRPNEQFF; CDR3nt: TGTGCCAGCAGCTGGACTAGCGGGAGGCCCAATGAGCAGTTCTTC
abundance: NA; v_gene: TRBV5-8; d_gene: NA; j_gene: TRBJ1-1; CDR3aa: CASSSGGGNTEAFF; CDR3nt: TGTGCCAGCAGCTCCGGGGGGGGAAACACTGAAGCTTTCTTT
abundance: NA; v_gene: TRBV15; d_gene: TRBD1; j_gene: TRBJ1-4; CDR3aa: CATSRGPSGGEEKLFF; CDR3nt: TGTGCCACCAGCAGAGGCCCCTCAGGGGGCGAGGAAAAACTGTTTTTT
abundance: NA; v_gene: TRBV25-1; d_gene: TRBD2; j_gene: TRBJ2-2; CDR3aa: CASRAGGKTGELFF; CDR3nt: TGTGCCAGCAGGGCGGGAGGTAAAACCGGGGAGCTGTTTTTT
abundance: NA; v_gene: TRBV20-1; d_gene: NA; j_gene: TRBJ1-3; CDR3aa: CSASGWGPGNTIYF; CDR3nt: TGCAGTGCTAGTGGCTGGGGGCCTGGAAACACCATATATTTT